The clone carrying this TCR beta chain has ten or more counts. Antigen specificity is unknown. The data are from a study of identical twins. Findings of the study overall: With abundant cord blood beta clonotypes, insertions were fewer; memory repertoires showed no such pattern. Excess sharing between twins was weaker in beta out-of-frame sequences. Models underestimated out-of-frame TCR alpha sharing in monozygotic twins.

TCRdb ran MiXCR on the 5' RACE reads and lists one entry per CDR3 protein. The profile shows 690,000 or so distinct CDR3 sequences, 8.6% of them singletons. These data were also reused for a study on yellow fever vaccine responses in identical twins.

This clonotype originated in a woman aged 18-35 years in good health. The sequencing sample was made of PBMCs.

The CDR3 protein is CASSRIHRGSYEQYF. Written as DNA, the CDR3 is TGTGCCAGCAGTCGGATCCACAGGGGCTCCTACGAGCAGTACTTC. V gene TRBV7-9 combines with J gene TRBJ2-7; TRBD1 agrees at 7 bases. The V segment lost 6 bases and the J segment 0 bases; nucleotides outside the gene matches: 8. This CDR3 spans 15 amino acids. The V gene's germline CDR1 is SEHNR and CDR2 FQNEAQ (reference sequence).